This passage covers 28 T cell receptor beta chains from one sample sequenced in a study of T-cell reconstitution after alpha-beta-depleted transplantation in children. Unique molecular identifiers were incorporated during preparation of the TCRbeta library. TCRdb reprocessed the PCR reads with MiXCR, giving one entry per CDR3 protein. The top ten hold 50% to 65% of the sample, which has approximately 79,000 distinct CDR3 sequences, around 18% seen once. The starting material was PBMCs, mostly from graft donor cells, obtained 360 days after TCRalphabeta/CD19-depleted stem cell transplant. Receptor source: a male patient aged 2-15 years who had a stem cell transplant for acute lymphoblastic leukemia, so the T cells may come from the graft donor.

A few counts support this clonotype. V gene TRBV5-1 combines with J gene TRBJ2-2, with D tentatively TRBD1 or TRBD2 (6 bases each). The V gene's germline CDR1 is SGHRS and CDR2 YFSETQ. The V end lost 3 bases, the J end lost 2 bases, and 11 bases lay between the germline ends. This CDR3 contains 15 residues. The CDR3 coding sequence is TGCGCCAGCAGCTGGGGGGACACTAACACCGGGGAGCTGTTTTTT. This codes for CASSWGDTNTGELFF. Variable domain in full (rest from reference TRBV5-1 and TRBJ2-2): KAGVTQTPRYLIKTRGQQVTLSCSPISGHRSVSWYQQTPGQGLQFLFEYFSETQRNKGNFPGRFSGRQFSNSRSEMNVSTLELGDSALYLCASSWGDTNTGELFFGEGSRLTVL.

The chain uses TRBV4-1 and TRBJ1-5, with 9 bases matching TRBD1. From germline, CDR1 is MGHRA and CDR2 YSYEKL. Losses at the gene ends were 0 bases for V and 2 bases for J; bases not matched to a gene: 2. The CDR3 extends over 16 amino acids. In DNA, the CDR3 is TGCGCCAGCAGCCAAGAGGGACAGGGTCGCAATCAGCCCCAGCATTTT. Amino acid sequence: CASSQEGQGRNQPQHF.

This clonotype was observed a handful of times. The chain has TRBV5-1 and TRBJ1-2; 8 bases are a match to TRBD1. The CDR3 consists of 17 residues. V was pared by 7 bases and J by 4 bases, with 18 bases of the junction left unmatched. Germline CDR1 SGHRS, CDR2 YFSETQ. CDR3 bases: TGCGCCAGCCATAAACATAATCAACAGGGGGTCGGCTATGGCTACACCTTC. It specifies CASHKHNQQGVGYGYTF.

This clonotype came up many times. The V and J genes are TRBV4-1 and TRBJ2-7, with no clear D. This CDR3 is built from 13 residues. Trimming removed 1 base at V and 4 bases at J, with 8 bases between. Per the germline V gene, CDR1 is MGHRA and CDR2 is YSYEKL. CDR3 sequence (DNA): TGCGCCAGCAGCCAAGGTGGGCGTTACGAGCAGTACTTC. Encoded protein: CASSQGGRYEQYF.

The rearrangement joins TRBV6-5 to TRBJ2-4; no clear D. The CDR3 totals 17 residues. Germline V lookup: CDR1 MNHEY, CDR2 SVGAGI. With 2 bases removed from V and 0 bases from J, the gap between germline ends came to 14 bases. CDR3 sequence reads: CASSYVPDFLAKNIQYF. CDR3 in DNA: TGTGCCAGCAGTTACGTCCCGGATTTTCTAGCCAAAAACATTCAGTACTTC.

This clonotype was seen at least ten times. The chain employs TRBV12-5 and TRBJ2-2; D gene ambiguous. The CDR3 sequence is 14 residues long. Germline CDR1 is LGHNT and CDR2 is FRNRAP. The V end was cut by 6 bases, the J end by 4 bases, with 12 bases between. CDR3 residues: CASGGPGFTGELFF. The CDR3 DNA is TGTGCTAGTGGAGGGCCTGGATTCACCGGGGAGCTGTTTTTT. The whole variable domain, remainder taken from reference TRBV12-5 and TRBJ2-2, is DARVTQTPRHKVTEMGQEVTMRCQPILGHNTVFWYRQTMMQGLELLAYFRNRAPLDDSGMPKDRFSAEMPDATLATLKIQPSEPRDSAVYFCASGGPGFTGELFFGEGSRLTVL.

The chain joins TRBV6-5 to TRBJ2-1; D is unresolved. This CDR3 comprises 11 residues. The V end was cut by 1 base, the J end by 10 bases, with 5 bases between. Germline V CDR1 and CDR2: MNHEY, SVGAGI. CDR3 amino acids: CASSYFQEQFF. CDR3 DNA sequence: TGTGCCAGCAGTTACTTTCAAGAGCAGTTCTTC.

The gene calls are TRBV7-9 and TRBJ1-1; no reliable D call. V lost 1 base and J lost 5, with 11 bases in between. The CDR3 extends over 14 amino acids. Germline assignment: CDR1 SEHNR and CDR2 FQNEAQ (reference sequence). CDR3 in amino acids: CASSLEVTWTEAFF. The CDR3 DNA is TGTGCCAGCAGCTTAGAGGTGACCTGGACTGAAGCTTTCTTT.

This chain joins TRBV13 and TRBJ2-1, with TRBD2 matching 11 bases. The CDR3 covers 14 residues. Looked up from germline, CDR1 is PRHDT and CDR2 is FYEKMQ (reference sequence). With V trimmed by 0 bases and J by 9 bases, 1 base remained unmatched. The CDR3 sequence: CASSLGGTSGEQFF. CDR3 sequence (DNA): TGTGCCAGCAGCTTAGGCGGGACTAGCGGTGAGCAGTTCTTC.

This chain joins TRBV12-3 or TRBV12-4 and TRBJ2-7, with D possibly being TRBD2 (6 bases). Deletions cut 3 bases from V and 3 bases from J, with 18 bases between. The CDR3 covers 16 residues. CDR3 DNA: TGTGCCAGCAGTTTTCAGGACTACTCCGCTCACTACGAGCAGTACTTC. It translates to CASSFQDYSAHYEQYF.

CDR3 coding DNA: TGCGCCAGCAGCCCCATCTGGACTGGTGGATCGGTCGAGCAGTACTTC. It translates to CASSPIWTGGSVEQYF. The V and J genes are TRBV4-1 and TRBJ2-7, with D possibly TRBD2 on 5 matching bases. Germline CDR1 reads MGHRA; CDR2 reads YSYEKL. This CDR3 has 16 amino acids. Trimming removed 4 bases from V and 6 bases from J, with 22 bases in between.

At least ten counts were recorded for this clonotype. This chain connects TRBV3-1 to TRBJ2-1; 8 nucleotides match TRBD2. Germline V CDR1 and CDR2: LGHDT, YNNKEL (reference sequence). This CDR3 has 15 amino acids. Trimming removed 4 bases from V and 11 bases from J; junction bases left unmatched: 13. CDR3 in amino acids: CASSPSSLLAVQQFF. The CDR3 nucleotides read TGTGCCAGCAGCCCCTCCTCCTTACTAGCGGTACAGCAGTTCTTC.

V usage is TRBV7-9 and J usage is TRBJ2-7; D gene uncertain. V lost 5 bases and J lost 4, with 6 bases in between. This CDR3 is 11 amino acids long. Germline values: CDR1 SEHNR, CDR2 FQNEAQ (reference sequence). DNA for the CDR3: TGTGCCAGCAGCGCCAAATACGAGCAGTACTTC. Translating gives CASSAKYEQYF.

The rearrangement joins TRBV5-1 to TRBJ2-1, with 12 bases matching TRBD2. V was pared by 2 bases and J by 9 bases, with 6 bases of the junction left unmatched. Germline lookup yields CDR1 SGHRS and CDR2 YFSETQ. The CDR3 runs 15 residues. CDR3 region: CASSFGLAGPTEQFF. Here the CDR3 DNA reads TGCGCCAGCAGCTTCGGACTAGCGGGGCCCACTGAGCAGTTCTTC.

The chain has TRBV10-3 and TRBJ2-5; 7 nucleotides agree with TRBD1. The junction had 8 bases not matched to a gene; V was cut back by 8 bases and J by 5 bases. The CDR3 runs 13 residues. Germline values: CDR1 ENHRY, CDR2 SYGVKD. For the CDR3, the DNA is TGTGCCATCCGCCGGGACAGCACGGAGACCCAGTACTTC. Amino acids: CAIRRDSTETQYF.

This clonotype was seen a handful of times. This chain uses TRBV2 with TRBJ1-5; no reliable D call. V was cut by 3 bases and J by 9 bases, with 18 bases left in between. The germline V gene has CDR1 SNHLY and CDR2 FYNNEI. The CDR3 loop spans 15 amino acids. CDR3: CASSDLELSGLPQHF. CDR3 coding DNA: TGTGCCAGCAGTGACTTGGAGCTCTCAGGATTGCCCCAGCATTTT.

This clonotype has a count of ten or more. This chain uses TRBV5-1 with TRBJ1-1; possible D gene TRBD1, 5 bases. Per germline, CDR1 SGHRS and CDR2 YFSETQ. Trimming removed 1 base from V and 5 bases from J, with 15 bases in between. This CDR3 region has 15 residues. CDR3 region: CASSLIPGALTEAFF. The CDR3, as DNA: TGCGCCAGCAGCTTGATTCCTGGGGCGTTAACTGAAGCTTTCTTT.

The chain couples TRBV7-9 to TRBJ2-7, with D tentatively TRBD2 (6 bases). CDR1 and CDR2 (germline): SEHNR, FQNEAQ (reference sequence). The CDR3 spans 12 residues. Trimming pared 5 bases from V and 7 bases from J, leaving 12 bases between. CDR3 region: CASSPGAGEQYF. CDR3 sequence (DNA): TGTGCCAGCAGCCCCGGGGCGGGGGAGCAGTACTTC.

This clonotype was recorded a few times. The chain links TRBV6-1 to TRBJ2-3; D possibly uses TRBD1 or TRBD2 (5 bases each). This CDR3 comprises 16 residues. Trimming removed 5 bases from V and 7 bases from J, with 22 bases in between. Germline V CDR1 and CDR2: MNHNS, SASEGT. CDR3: CASSPPGMGRRHTQYF. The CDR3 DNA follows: TGTGCCAGCAGTCCCCCTGGGATGGGACGTCGACATACGCAGTATTTT.

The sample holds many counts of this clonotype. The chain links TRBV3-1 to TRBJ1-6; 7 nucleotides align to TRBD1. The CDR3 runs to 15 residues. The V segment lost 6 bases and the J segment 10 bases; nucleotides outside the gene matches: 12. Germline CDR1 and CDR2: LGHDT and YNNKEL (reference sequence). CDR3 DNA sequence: TGTGCCAGCAGGCAATGGGACAGAGTCGGGTCACCCCTCCACTTT. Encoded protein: CASRQWDRVGSPLHF.

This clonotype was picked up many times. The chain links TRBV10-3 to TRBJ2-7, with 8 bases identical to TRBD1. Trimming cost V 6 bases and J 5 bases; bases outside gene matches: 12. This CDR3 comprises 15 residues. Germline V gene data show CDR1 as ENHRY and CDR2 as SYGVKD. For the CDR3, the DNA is TGTGCCATCAGCAATCGCCAGGGGGCGCGAAACGAGCAGTACTTC. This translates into CAISNRQGARNEQYF.

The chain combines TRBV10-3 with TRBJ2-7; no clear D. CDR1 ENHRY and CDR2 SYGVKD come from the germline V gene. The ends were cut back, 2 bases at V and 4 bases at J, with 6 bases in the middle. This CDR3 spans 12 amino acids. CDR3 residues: CAISEVGYEQYF. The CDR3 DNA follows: TGTGCCATCAGTGAGGTGGGTTACGAGCAGTACTTC.

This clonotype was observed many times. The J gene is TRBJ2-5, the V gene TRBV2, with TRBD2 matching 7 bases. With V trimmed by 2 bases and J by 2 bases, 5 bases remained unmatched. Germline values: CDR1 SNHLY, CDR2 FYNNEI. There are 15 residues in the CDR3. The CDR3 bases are TGTGCCAGCAGTGAATTAGCGCGGGAGCAAGAGACCCAGTACTTC. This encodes CASSELAREQETQYF.

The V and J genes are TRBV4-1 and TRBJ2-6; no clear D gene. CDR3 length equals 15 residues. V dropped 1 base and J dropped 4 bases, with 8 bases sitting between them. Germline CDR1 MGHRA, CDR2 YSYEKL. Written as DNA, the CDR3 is TGCGCCAGCAGCCAAGTTGGGGTAGGGGCCAACGTCCTGACTTTC. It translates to CASSQVGVGANVLTF.

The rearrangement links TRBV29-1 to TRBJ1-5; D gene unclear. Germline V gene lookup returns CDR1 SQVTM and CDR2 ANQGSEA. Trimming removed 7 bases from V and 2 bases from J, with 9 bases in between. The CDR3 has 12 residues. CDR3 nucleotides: TGCAGCGCCTCGGGCGGCAATCAGCCCCAGCATTTT. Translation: CSASGGNQPQHF.

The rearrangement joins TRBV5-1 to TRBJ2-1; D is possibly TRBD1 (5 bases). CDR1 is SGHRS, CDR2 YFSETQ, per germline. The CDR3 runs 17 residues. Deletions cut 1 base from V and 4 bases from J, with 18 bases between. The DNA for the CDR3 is TGCGCCAGCAGCTTGAATCTCGTAGGGGTAAGGTACAATGAGCAGTTCTTC. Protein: CASSLNLVGVRYNEQFF.

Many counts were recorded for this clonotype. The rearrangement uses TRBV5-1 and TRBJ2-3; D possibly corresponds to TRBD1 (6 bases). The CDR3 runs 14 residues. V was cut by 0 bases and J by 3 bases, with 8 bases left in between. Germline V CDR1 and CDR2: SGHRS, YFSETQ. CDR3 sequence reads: CASSLDRATDTQYF. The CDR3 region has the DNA TGCGCCAGCAGCTTGGACAGGGCAACAGATACGCAGTATTTT.

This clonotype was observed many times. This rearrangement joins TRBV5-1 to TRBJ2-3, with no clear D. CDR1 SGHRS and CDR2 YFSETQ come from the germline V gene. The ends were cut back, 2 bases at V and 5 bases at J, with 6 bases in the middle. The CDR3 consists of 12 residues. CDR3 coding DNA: TGCGCCAGCAGCTTACCCGGAGATACGCAGTATTTT. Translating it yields CASSLPGDTQYF.